These 20 T cell receptor beta chains were all obtained from the same sample, sequenced in a study of beta chain features in type 1 diabetes. The study, taken as a whole, reports: When Type 1 diabetes patients were examined, their TCRB CDR3s proved moderately but significantly shorter in all four CD4+ subsets.

The investigators reverse transcribed all of the isolated RNA, so they sequenced expressed TCRB transcripts. Produced via immunoSEQ multiplex PCR; TCRdb's table is partial and in-frame only. The repertoire holds under 130,000 clones, roughly 28% seen once, with more than 0.5% in the top ten. Their antigen targets remain unknown. Sequencing was carried out using central memory CD4+ T cells from blood. The receptors derive from a woman between 18 and 29 years old with type 1 diabetes.

The V call is TRBV11-2, the J call TRBJ2-1, with TRBD1 as a possible D gene (5 bases). V lost 2 bases and J lost 10, with 12 bases in between. The CDR3 spans 13 residues. Germline V gene data show CDR1 as SGHAT and CDR2 as FQNNGV. This chain's CDR3 is CASSLRQSLEQFF. The CDR3 DNA follows: TGTGCCAGCAGCTTAAGACAGAGCCTAGAGCAGTTCTTC.

This clone has a handful of counts. The rearrangement joins TRBV14 to TRBJ2-3; TRBD2 might be the D (6 bases). The CDR3 length is 15 residues. Germline values: CDR1 SGHDN, CDR2 FVKESK. The V end was cut by 0 bases, the J end by 3 bases, with 10 bases between. CDR3 nucleotides: TGTGCCAGCAGCCAAGAAATAGCGGTTACAGATACGCAGTATTTT. Protein product: CASSQEIAVTDTQYF.

J is TRBJ1-1 and V is TRBV9; TRBD1 matches 10 bases. This CDR3 region has 14 residues. V gave up 2 bases and J gave up 3 bases; unmatched junction bases: 1. Germline lookup yields CDR1 SGDLS and CDR2 YYNGEE. CDR3 residues: CASSVGQGDTEAFF. The CDR3 bases are TGTGCCAGCAGCGTTGGACAGGGGGACACTGAAGCTTTCTTT.

The chain recombines TRBV5-6 with TRBJ1-5; 9 bases are shared with TRBD1. The V gene's germline CDR1 is SGHDT and CDR2 YYEEEE. The CDR3 is 13 residues long. Losses at the gene ends were 4 bases for V and 7 bases for J; bases not matched to a gene: 3. CDR3 DNA sequence: TGTGCCAGCAGCATAGGGACAGGGCAGCCCCAGCATTTT. Translation gives CASSIGTGQPQHF.

This clone came up once. This chain links TRBV4-1 with TRBJ2-2; a possible D gene is TRBD2 (7 bases). The CDR3 has 16 residues. V dropped 0 bases and J dropped 7 bases, with 15 bases sitting between them. Germline V gives CDR1 MGHRA, CDR2 YSYEKL. The CDR3 loop is CASSQDWGGAVGELFF. The CDR3 bases are TGCGCCAGCAGCCAAGACTGGGGGGGGGCGGTCGGGGAGCTGTTTTTT.

The gene calls are TRBV7-8 and TRBJ2-7; 13 bases agree with TRBD2. The CDR3 length is 16 residues. Germline V gene data show CDR1 as SGHVS and CDR2 as FQNEAQ. The V segment lost 1 base and the J segment 4 bases; nucleotides outside the gene matches: 4. CDR3 loop: CASSLVLAGGVYEQYF. Written as DNA, the CDR3 is TGTGCCAGCAGCTTAGTACTAGCGGGAGGGGTTTACGAGCAGTACTTC. Full variable domain (remainder filled in from reference TRBV7-8 and TRBJ2-7): GAGVSQSPRYKVAKRGQDVALRCDPISGHVSLFWYQQALGQGPEFLTYFQNEAQLDKSGLPSDRFFAERPEGSVSTLKIQRTQQEDSAVYLCASSLVLAGGVYEQYFGPGTRLTVT.

The V and J genes are TRBV19 and TRBJ2-2; unclear D gene. Trimming removed 2 bases from V and 0 bases from J, with 4 bases in between. The CDR3 consists of 14 residues. Per the germline V gene, CDR1 is LNHDA and CDR2 is SQIVND (reference sequence). Written as DNA, the CDR3 is TGTGCCAGTAGTATACAGGCGAACACCGGGGAGCTGTTTTTT. Translated: CASSIQANTGELFF.

This clone turned up a few times. This chain connects TRBV5-1 to TRBJ1-2; 10 nucleotides line up with TRBD1. The V and J ends lost 0 bases and 10 bases, in that order; junction bases with no gene match: 9. This CDR3 comprises 15 residues. Germline V CDR1 and CDR2: SGHRS, YFSETQ. The DNA for the CDR3 is TGCGCCAGCAGCTTGGACGGGGGACAGGGGCGCGACTACACCTTC. Translation: CASSLDGGQGRDYTF. Variable domain in full (rest from reference TRBV5-1 and TRBJ1-2): KAGVTQTPRYLIKTRGQQVTLSCSPISGHRSVSWYQQTPGQGLQFLFEYFSETQRNKGNFPGRFSGRQFSNSRSEMNVSTLELGDSALYLCASSLDGGQGRDYTFGSGTRLTVV.

This clone has just a few counts. The rearrangement links TRBV6-1 to TRBJ2-7; 7 positions match TRBD1. This CDR3 comprises 14 residues. The germline V gene encodes CDR1 MNHNS and CDR2 SASEGT. The trim removed 2 bases at V and 4 bases at J, leaving 5 bases unmatched. The CDR3 loop is CASSERTGPYEQYV. CDR3 sequence (DNA): TGTGCCAGCAGTGAAAGGACAGGACCATACGAGCAGTACGTC.

The genes are TRBV30 and TRBJ2-5; 10 bases fit TRBD1. The CDR3 extends over 17 amino acids. Trimming at V came to 1 base and at J to 4 bases, leaving 12 bases not matched to a gene. The germline CDR1 and CDR2 sequences are GTSNPN and SVGIG (reference sequence). This chain's CDR3 is CAWSGGQGFVRSETQYF. DNA of the CDR3: TGTGCCTGGAGTGGGGGACAGGGGTTCGTTCGGTCAGAGACCCAGTACTTC.

The chain is built from TRBV10-3 and TRBJ2-1, with 9 positions matching TRBD2. The CDR3 totals 13 residues. The junction had 4 bases not matched to a gene; V was cut back by 6 bases and J by 7 bases. Germline V gives CDR1 ENHRY, CDR2 SYGVKD. The CDR3 here is CAIRAAGGNEQFF. The CDR3 nucleotides read TGTGCCATCAGGGCCGCGGGAGGGAATGAGCAGTTCTTC.

The rearrangement links TRBV5-1 to TRBJ2-2; D is ambiguous. The CDR3 extends over 14 amino acids. V lost 0 bases to trimming and J lost 3 bases, with 6 bases between them. The germline V gene has CDR1 SGHRS and CDR2 YFSETQ. CDR3 sequence reads: CASSLAGDTGELFF. The CDR3 DNA is TGCGCCAGCAGCTTGGCCGGAGACACCGGGGAGCTGTTTTTT.

The chain has TRBV10-3 and TRBJ2-5; D remains ambiguous. Per the germline V gene, CDR1 is ENHRY and CDR2 is SYGVKD. V was clipped by 2 bases and J by 1 base, with 8 bases between them. This CDR3 comprises 14 residues. In DNA, the CDR3 is TGTGCCATCAGTGAGAGAGCTCCCCAAGAGACCCAGTACTTC. Amino acid sequence: CAISERAPQETQYF.

J is TRBJ2-7 and V is TRBV2, with 7 bases identical to TRBD1. V lost 6 bases to trimming and J lost 3 bases; unmatched junction nucleotides: 8. The CDR3 contains 14 residues. CDR1 is SNHLY, CDR2 FYNNEI, per germline. CDR3 in DNA: TGTGCCAGCAGCCGCCAAGGGGGCTACTACGAGCAGTACTTC. Protein product: CASSRQGGYYEQYF.

The chain joins TRBV28 to TRBJ2-1; 10 nucleotides align to TRBD1. The CDR3 sequence is 16 residues long. V shed 7 bases and J 5 bases; nucleotides not matched to a gene: 11. Germline V lookup: CDR1 MDHEN, CDR2 SYDVKM. This chain's CDR3 is CASTVIGTGAHNEQFF. The CDR3 DNA reads as TGTGCCAGCACCGTGATTGGGACAGGGGCTCACAATGAGCAGTTCTTC. Full variable domain (outside the CDR3, taken from reference TRBV28 and TRBJ2-1): DVKVTQSSRYLVKRTGEKVFLECVQDMDHENMFWYRQDPGLGLRLIYFSYDVKMKEKGDIPEGYSVSREKKERFSLILESASTNQTSMYLCASTVIGTGAHNEQFFGPGTRLTVL.

This clone was observed a few times. The chain joins TRBV29-1 to TRBJ1-2, with D maybe TRBD1 (6 bases). V shed 7 bases and J shed 2 bases, with 14 bases lying between them. The CDR3 length is 13 residues. CDR1 is SQVTM and CDR2 is ANQGSEA in the germline V gene. The CDR3 nucleotides are TGCAGCGGTTCGGGAGGGGGGAACTATGGCTACACCTTC. Its protein product is CSGSGGGNYGYTF. The full variable domain, in which reference TRBV29-1 and TRBJ1-2 provide the parts outside the CDR3, is SAVISQKPSRDICQRGTSLTIQCQVDSQVTMMFWYRQQPGQSLTLIATANQGSEATYESGFVIDKFPISRPNLTFSTLTVSNMSPEDSSIYLCSGSGGGNYGYTFGSGTRLTVV.

This clone was observed a few times. This chain uses TRBV2 with TRBJ1-1; perhaps TRBD1 as D (5 bases). Germline assignment: CDR1 SNHLY and CDR2 FYNNEI. V was trimmed by 6 bases and J by 4 bases, leaving 18 bases between them. This CDR3 has 15 residues. The CDR3 region is CASRKSGGVGTEAFF. The CDR3 DNA follows: TGTGCCAGCAGAAAATCTGGGGGGGTAGGCACTGAAGCTTTCTTT.

This chain links TRBV6-5 with TRBJ2-3; TRBD1 is a possible D gene (6 bases). V was clipped by 4 bases and J by 5 bases, with 10 bases between them. Germline-derived CDR1 and CDR2 are MNHEY and SVGAGI. The CDR3 loop spans 13 amino acids. CDR3 in amino acids: CASSSDRLDTQYF. The CDR3 coding sequence is TGTGCCAGCAGTTCCGACAGGTTAGATACGCAGTATTTT.

This sequence joins TRBV28 and TRBJ2-1; D might be TRBD1 (5 bases). The V and J ends lost 2 bases and 5 bases respectively, with 16 bases between them. Germline V gene data show CDR1 as MDHEN and CDR2 as SYDVKM. CDR3 length: 16 amino acids. This CDR3 is CASSLAQGRVDNEQFF. Here the CDR3 DNA reads TGTGCCAGCAGTTTAGCCCAGGGTAGGGTGGACAATGAGCAGTTCTTC.

This clone has only a few counts. The CDR3 region is CASNRGNQPQHF. Here the CDR3 DNA reads TGTGCCAGCAATCGGGGGAATCAGCCCCAGCATTTT. The gene calls are TRBV2 and TRBJ1-5, with D possibly TRBD1 on 5 matching bases. Germline V gene data show CDR1 as SNHLY and CDR2 as FYNNEI. Trimming stripped 7 bases from V and 4 bases from J, with 8 bases between. The CDR3 covers 12 residues.